What follows is one T cell receptor beta chain and its context. The antigen is undetermined. The data stem from a study of blood T cells in healthy people across ages. Each sample provided at least 5 micrograms of extracted total RNA. This CDR3 has 12 amino acids. Germline loops: CDR1 DFQATT, CDR2 SNEGSKA (reference sequence). V was pared by 6 bases and J by 7 bases, with 13 bases between. Study-level points and caveats: TCR beta diversity correlated strongly with naive T cell percentage.

Using a J-beta primer mix together with a sample-barcoded 5' primer, a second PCR was run for roughly 7 to 12 cycles. Every molecule of cDNA carried a tag from a template-switch adaptor with 12 random nucleotides. TCRdb re-called the 5' RACE reads with MiXCR, one entry per CDR3 protein. Counted here are approximately 1.5 million distinct CDR3 sequences, roughly 43% occurring once; the ten biggest clones make up approximately 4%. Sequencing was carried out using blood. This chain connects TRBV20-1 to TRBJ2-1; D is uncertain. This receptor was taken from a woman aged 18-29 years in good health. CDR3 DNA sequence: TGCAGTGCCCCTGACGGATTGAATGAGCAGTTCTTC. This translates into CSAPDGLNEQFF.